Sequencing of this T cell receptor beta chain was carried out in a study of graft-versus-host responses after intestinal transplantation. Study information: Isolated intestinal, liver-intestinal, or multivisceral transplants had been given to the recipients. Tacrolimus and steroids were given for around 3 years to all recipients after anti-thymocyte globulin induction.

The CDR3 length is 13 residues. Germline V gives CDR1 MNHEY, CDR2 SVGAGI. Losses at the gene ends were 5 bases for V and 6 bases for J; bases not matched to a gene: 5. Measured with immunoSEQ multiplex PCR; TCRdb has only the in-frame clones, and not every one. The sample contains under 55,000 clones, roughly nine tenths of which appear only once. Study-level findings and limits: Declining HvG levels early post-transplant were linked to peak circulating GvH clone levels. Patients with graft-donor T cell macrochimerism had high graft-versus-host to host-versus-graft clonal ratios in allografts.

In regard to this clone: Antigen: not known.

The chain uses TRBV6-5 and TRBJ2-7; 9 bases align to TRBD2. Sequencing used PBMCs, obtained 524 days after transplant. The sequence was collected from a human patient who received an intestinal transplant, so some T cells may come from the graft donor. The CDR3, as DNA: TGTGCCAGCAGTGGGACTAGCTTGGGCGAGCAGTACTTC. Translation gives CASSGTSLGEQYF.